Each of the 10 T cell receptor beta chains below was sequenced from the same sample in a study of shared clonotypes between healthy human individuals (TCRdb year 2020). The library was obtained by the immunoSEQ multiplex PCR assay. TCRdb retrieved this table from immuneACCESS and kept in-frame rearrangements only. Not all clones are present; in checked studies, unresolved V genes account for under half, and no reason is known for the remainder. Across this sample there are approximately 2,300,000 clones, with about nine tenths seen only once. The leading ten clones occupy more than 0.35% of the sample. The sequencing sample was made of naive CD4+ T cells from PBMCs. Taken with the paper, the label for cell subset or site translates to: CD45RA+ positively selected. All receptors derive from a man aged 18 to 35 in good health. Some clones in this sample may be carry-over from other donors' samples.

V is TRBV27 and J is TRBJ1-4; tentatively, D is TRBD1 (5 bases). The CDR3 has 15 residues. V shed 5 bases and J shed 1 base, with 11 bases lying between them. Germline V CDR1 and CDR2: MNHEY, SMNVEV (reference sequence). The CDR3 DNA reads as TGTGCCAGCAGTCGGCTAGGGGTAACTAATGAAAAACTGTTTTTT. Translated, it gives CASSRLGVTNEKLFF.

This clone is a singleton in its sample. The V call is TRBV5-1, the J call TRBJ2-4, with 11 bases fitting TRBD2. This CDR3 region has 18 residues. Unmatched junction bases numbered 12, after V lost 1 base and J lost 6 bases. Germline CDR1 and CDR2: SGHRS and YFSETQ. The CDR3 loop is CASSLTPLAGVLRNIQYF. The DNA of the CDR3 is TGCGCCAGCAGCTTGACCCCACTAGCGGGAGTGTTGAGAAACATTCAGTACTTC.

The rearrangement links TRBV18 to TRBJ2-7; D is ambiguous. Trimming removed 8 bases from V and 3 bases from J, with 14 bases in between. In germline, CDR1 is KGHSH, CDR2 LQKENI. CDR3 length: 13 residues. The CDR3 DNA follows: TGTGCCAGCCAAGGTTCAAAAAGCTACGAGCAGTACTTC. As protein: CASQGSKSYEQYF.

This clone was observed a handful of times. This rearrangement joins TRBV28 to TRBJ2-1; D might be TRBD1 (5 bases). The germline gives CDR1 MDHEN, CDR2 SYDVKM. There are 15 residues in the CDR3. With 2 bases removed from V and 1 base from J, the gap between germline ends came to 9 bases. The CDR3 sequence is CASSLNRRSYNEQFF. As DNA, the CDR3 is TGTGCCAGCAGTTTAAACAGGCGGTCCTACAATGAGCAGTTCTTC.

The J gene is TRBJ2-4, the V gene TRBV19; no clear D. Germline V gene lookup returns CDR1 LNHDA and CDR2 SQIVND (reference sequence). V gave up 3 bases and J gave up 2 bases, with 11 bases separating them. The CDR3 has 15 residues. CDR3 DNA: TGTGCCAGTAGTATTTCCAGCGCAACCAAAAACATTCAGTACTTC. It is translated as CASSISSATKNIQYF.

This chain connects TRBV7-2 to TRBJ2-3, with TRBD1 matching 8 bases. Germline CDR1 is SGHTA and CDR2 is FQGNSA. Trimming at V came to 1 base and at J to 1 base, leaving 10 bases not matched to a gene. The CDR3 runs 18 residues. CDR3 amino acids: CASSLGVSGTGGTDTQYF. DNA of the CDR3: TGTGCCAGCAGCTTAGGGGTTTCCGGGACAGGAGGCACAGATACGCAGTATTTT.

The V call is TRBV5-4, the J call TRBJ1-5; 9 nucleotides match TRBD1. The germline CDR1 and CDR2 sequences are SGHNT and YYREEE (reference sequence). V lost 3 bases to trimming and J lost 5 bases; unmatched junction nucleotides: 12. The CDR3 is 17 amino acids. CDR3 coding DNA: TGTGCCAGCAGCTACGATCTGGGACAGGGAGGCGATCAGCCCCAGCATTTT. It encodes CASSYDLGQGGDQPQHF.

V gene TRBV30 combines with J gene TRBJ2-1; weak D call: TRBD2 (5 bases). Germline values: CDR1 GTSNPN, CDR2 SVGIG (reference sequence). This CDR3 region has 14 residues. V was shortened by 1 base and J by 4 bases, with 11 bases between the two germline ends. CDR3 in amino acids: CAWSGAGLYNEQFF. The CDR3 DNA reads TGTGCCTGGAGTGGCGCGGGCTTATACAATGAGCAGTTCTTC.

This chain connects TRBV30 to TRBJ2-4; D is ambiguous. The CDR3 spans 15 residues. Germline-derived CDR1 and CDR2 are GTSNPN and SVGIG (reference sequence). Trimming removed 0 bases from V and 0 bases from J, with 9 bases in between. CDR3 residues: CAWSVADVAKNIQYF. The CDR3 DNA sequence: TGTGCCTGGAGTGTAGCAGATGTAGCCAAAAACATTCAGTACTTC. Full variable domain (rest looked up from reference TRBV30 and TRBJ2-4): SQTIHQWPATLVQPVGSPLSLECTVEGTSNPNLYWYRQAAGRGLQLLFYSVGIGQISSEVPQNLSASRPQDRQFILSSKKLLLSDSGFYLCAWSVADVAKNIQYFGAGTRLSVL.

The chain joins TRBV6-5 to TRBJ2-7; D call uncertain. V gave up 3 bases and J gave up 5 bases, with 20 bases separating them. CDR1 is MNHEY, CDR2 SVGAGI, per germline. This CDR3 contains 16 residues. CDR3 bases: TGTGCCAGCAGTTATAACGAGGTGGGCGAAGGCCACGAGCAGTACTTC. It specifies CASSYNEVGEGHEQYF.